The 5 T cell receptor beta chains listed next were all sequenced from one sample in a study of shared clonotypes between healthy human individuals. TCRdb's table, derived via immunoSEQ multiplex PCR, lists solely in-frame clones and lacks some. The data show roughly 1,000,000 clones, about 80% seen once. The source material was memory CD4+ T cells from PBMCs. The subset here: CD45RA-negative fraction. These receptor sequences come from a man aged 18 to 29 in good health. Some clones in this sample may be carry-over from other donors' samples.

The chain combines TRBV11-2 with TRBJ2-1; possibly TRBD1 for D (5 bases). This CDR3 has 15 amino acids. The V gene's germline CDR1 is SGHAT and CDR2 FQNNGV. The ends were cut back, 1 base at V and 4 bases at J, with 11 bases in the middle. The CDR3 nucleotides read TGTGCCAGCAGCTTAGGGCAGGGAACGTACAATGAGCAGTTCTTC. Translation: CASSLGQGTYNEQFF.

The rearrangement joins TRBV6-6 to TRBJ1-2, with TRBD1 identical over 7 bases. CDR3 size: 14 residues. Germline V gene sequence: CDR1 MNHNY, CDR2 SVGAGI (reference sequence). V was pared by 2 bases and J by 2 bases, with 2 bases of the junction left unmatched. The CDR3 nucleotides read TGTGCCAGCAGTTACGGGGACAGCAACTATGGCTACACCTTC. It yields the protein CASSYGDSNYGYTF.

The chain links TRBV11-2 to TRBJ2-5; TRBD1 is a possible D gene (5 bases). Deletions cut 5 bases from V and 5 bases from J, with 9 bases between. The length of the CDR3 is 12 residues. CDR1 and CDR2 (germline): SGHAT, FQNNGV. The DNA of the CDR3 is TGTGCCAGCAGCCTCAGGGTGGAGACCCAGTACTTC. It specifies CASSLRVETQYF.

The chain carries TRBV6-6 and TRBJ2-7; 10 bases agree with TRBD2. The CDR3 spans 14 residues. J was trimmed by 7 bases and V by 6 bases; bases with no gene match: 9. Germline loops: CDR1 MNHNY, CDR2 SVGAGI (reference sequence). The DNA for the CDR3 is TGTGCCAGCAGGAAGCGGGAGGGCCGTGGTGAGCAGTACTTC. Its protein product is CASRKREGRGEQYF.

The table lists this clone with a few counts. The J gene is TRBJ1-2, the V gene TRBV30; no reliable D call. The V gene lost 1 base and the J gene lost 1 base, with 10 bases spanning the gap. This CDR3 region has 14 residues. Germline assignment: CDR1 GTSNPN and CDR2 SVGIG (reference sequence). CDR3 DNA: TGTGCCTGGAGTGGAACCGAGAATAACTATGGCTACACCTTC. This encodes CAWSGTENNYGYTF.